This is a list of T cell receptor beta chains from one sample in a study of T cells after yellow fever vaccination. TCRdb re-called the 5' RACE reads with MiXCR, one entry per CDR3 protein. The table includes around 550,000 distinct CDR3 sequences, 15% to 20% detected once. The starting material was PBMCs, obtained 15 days after the yellow fever booster vaccination. The receptors come from a man aged 25-45 years who received the YFV17D yellow fever vaccine. Each CDR3 is given with its conserved first and last residue. The D gene is left open where the match is weak. Where a row states a size, it is once, few, many or the class of an expanded clone; other rows omit it.

size	V	D	J	DNA	CDR3
NA	TRBV5-1	NA	TRBJ2-1	TGCGCCAGCGGAGGAGGGAGGTCCTACAATGAGCAGTTCTTC	CASGGGRSYNEQFF
NA	TRBV20-1	NA	TRBJ1-1	TGCAGTGCTAGATTCACTGAAGCTTTCTTT	CSARFTEAFF
NA	TRBV29-1	TRBD2	TRBJ2-1	TGCAGCGTATACGCGGGAGGGTGGAATGAGCAGTTCTTC	CSVYAGGWNEQFF
NA	TRBV9	NA	TRBJ2-1	TGTGCCAGCGGGAGGGCCAGGGGAGAAGAGCAGTTCTTC	CASGRARGEEQFF
few	TRBV6-2/TRBV6-3	NA	TRBJ2-1	TGTGCCAGCACCCCTTGGGGGAGTGGGCGTAGTGAGCAGTTCTTC	CASTPWGSGRSEQFF
NA	TRBV6-1	NA	TRBJ2-7	TGTGCCAGCAGTCCCGGGGTCCTTCCTTACGAGCAGTACTTC	CASSPGVLPYEQYF
NA	TRBV7-2	NA	TRBJ2-3	TGTGCCAGCAGCCGAGGGGGTCTGGGTACAGATACGCAGTATTTT	CASSRGGLGTDTQYF
NA	TRBV6-2/TRBV6-3	NA	TRBJ2-2	TGTGCCAGCAGAGACGGGGGGCGGAAAGCCGGGGAGCTGTTTTTT	CASRDGGRKAGELFF
NA	TRBV18	TRBD2	TRBJ2-1	TGTGCCAGCTCACTAAGACTAGCGGGAGAGGGCGAAAACAATGAGCAGTTCTTC	CASSLRLAGEGENNEQFF
few	TRBV4-1	NA	TRBJ2-7	TGCGCCAGCAGCCAAGATATGACTAGAAACTTGTTCCCCAGCTACGAGCAGTACTTC	CASSQDMTRNLFPSYEQYF
NA	TRBV10-2	NA	TRBJ2-6	TGCGCCAGCAGTGAGAGGGGGGGCGCGAATGGGGCCAACGTCCTGACTTTC	CASSERGGANGANVLTF
few	TRBV27	NA	TRBJ2-7	TGTGCCAGCAGTTTATCCGTCCGGGGAAACTACGAGCAGTACTTC	CASSLSVRGNYEQYF
NA	TRBV20-1	NA	TRBJ2-1	TGCAGTGCAAACCTAGATTGGATCTACAATGAGCAGTTCTTC	CSANLDWIYNEQFF
NA	TRBV5-1	NA	TRBJ2-2	TGCGCCAGCAGCCTTTGGGCCCCCTCGTCCGGGGAGCTGTTTTTT	CASSLWAPSSGELFF
NA	TRBV28	TRBD1	TRBJ2-1	TGTGCCAGCAGTTTATTTGAGGGGGCGCGCGAGCAGTTCTTC	CASSLFEGAREQFF
few	TRBV12-3/TRBV12-4	NA	TRBJ2-1	TGTGCCAGCAGTTTTGGCCCCCCTGGCAATGAGCAGTTCTTC	CASSFGPPGNEQFF
few	TRBV27	TRBD2	TRBJ2-1	TGTGCCACAACGGGGGGAGTATCGTCCTACAATGAGCAGTTCTTC	CATTGGVSSYNEQFF
many	TRBV12-3/TRBV12-4	TRBD1	TRBJ1-6	TGTGCCAGCAGCCTCGGGACAGATAATTCACCCCTCCACTTT	CASSLGTDNSPLHF
few	TRBV9	TRBD1	TRBJ2-2	TGTGCCAGCAGCGGACCCCCGACAGGGTTCGACACCGGGGAGCTGTTTTTT	CASSGPPTGFDTGELFF
NA	TRBV20-1	TRBD2	TRBJ2-7	TGCAGTGCTCCTAGCGGGAGCCTAGACGAGCAGTACTTC	CSAPSGSLDEQYF
NA	TRBV28	NA	TRBJ2-5	TGTGCCATCCTAAGGGGGGGCGGGGAGACCCAGTACTTC	CAILRGGGETQYF
NA	TRBV14	TRBD1	TRBJ2-7	TGTGCCAGCAGCCACCTGACAGGGGGCAACGAGCAGTACTTC	CASSHLTGGNEQYF
NA	TRBV20-1	NA	TRBJ2-1	TGCAGTGCCCTCAGTGTGGGGCTCTACAATGAGCAGTTCTTC	CSALSVGLYNEQFF
few	TRBV20-1	TRBD2	TRBJ2-2	TGCAGTGCTAGCGTCCTAGCGGACACCGGGGAGCTGTTTTTT	CSASVLADTGELFF
NA	TRBV10-3	NA	TRBJ2-3	TGTGCCGGGCAAGCGGGTCTCGCTAGCACAGATACGCAGTATTTT	CAGQAGLASTDTQYF
few	TRBV28	NA	TRBJ2-7	TGTGCCAGCAGCCATACACGGTACGAGCAGTACTTC	CASSHTRYEQYF
NA	TRBV6-2/TRBV6-3	NA	TRBJ2-3	TGTGCCAGCAGTTACAGCCTGGGGCGACCCACAGATACGCAGTATTTT	CASSYSLGRPTDTQYF
NA	TRBV3-1	NA	TRBJ2-7	TGTGCCAGCAGCCAACTTCCCTACGAGCAGTACTTC	CASSQLPYEQYF
many	TRBV29-1	NA	TRBJ1-1	TGCAGCTCCAGGAGGGGAGGGGTAACTGAAGCTTTCTTT	CSSRRGGVTEAFF